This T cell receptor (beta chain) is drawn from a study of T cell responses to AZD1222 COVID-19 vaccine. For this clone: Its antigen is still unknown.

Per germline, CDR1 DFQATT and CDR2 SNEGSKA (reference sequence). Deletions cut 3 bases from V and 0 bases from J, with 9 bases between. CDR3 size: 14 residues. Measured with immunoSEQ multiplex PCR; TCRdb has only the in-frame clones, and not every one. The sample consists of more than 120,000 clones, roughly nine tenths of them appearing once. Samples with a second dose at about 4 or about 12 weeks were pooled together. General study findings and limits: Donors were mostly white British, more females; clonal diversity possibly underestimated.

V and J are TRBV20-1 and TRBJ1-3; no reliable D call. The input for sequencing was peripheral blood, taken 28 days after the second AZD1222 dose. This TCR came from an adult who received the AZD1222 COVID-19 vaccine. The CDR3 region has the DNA TGCAGTGCTAGTGCGGATAGCTCTGGAAACACCATATATTTT. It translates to CSASADSSGNTIYF.